The clone carrying this T cell receptor beta chain has a handful of counts. Its antigen is as yet unknown. The CDR3 is made up of 15 amino acids. J lost 6 bases, V lost 8 bases, and 13 bases had no gene match. Germline CDR1 MDHEN, CDR2 SYDVKM. This entry belongs to a study of spatial heterogeneity in lung cancer. Overall study results and limits: At resection, ubiquitous expanded tumor TCRs appeared in blood more than at follow-up.

Every molecule of TCR cDNA had its own unique molecular identifier. MiXCR, applied by TCRdb to the 5' RACE reads, yields one record per CDR3 protein. The repertoire holds some 55,000 distinct CDR3 sequences, with about 6.6% as singletons. Time point noted: sample taken at primary tumor resection. The source material was PBMCs, sampled at surgery. V and J are TRBV28 and TRBJ2-7; 10 positions match TRBD1. This clonotype was obtained from a female donor with early-stage non-small cell lung cancer. The CDR3 DNA follows: TGTGCCAGCCCCCGGGACAGGGGTTTCAGTGGCGAGCAGTACTTC. Its protein is CASPRDRGFSGEQYF.